This T cell receptor (beta chain) derives from a study of cytomegalovirus exposure and HLA in healthy donors. General study results and limits: In an earlier analysis, productive rearrangement rates for most beta V segments clustered near 87% or 30%.

Germline lookup yields CDR1 SQVTM and CDR2 ANQGSEA. Trimming took 4 bases from V and 2 from J, leaving 15 bases between them. This CDR3 spans 16 amino acids. With regard to this clone: Its antigen is not identified.

Primers: 60 Vbeta forward and 13 Jbeta reverse. TCRdb keeps only in-frame clones here, not all; method: immunoSEQ multiplex PCR. The repertoire includes about 110,000 clones, around four fifths of them detected once, and less than 7.5% sits in the top ten. The clonotype comes from a young man in good health and CMV-seropositive. This chain uses TRBV29-1 with TRBJ2-6, with D possibly being TRBD2 (6 bases). The sequenced sample consisted of PBMCs. CDR3 nucleotides: TGCAGCGTTGCCGACGGCGGGATAACTGGGGCCAACGTCCTGACTTTC. Its translation: CSVADGGITGANVLTF.